These 4 T cell receptor beta chains share one sample of origin, sequenced in a study of blood T cell repertoires in COVID-19. Profiling relied on immunoSEQ multiplex PCR, and the TCRdb table lists in-frame clones only, not all of them. The sample contains around 270,000 clones, roughly 89% of which appear only once. What was sequenced was peripheral blood. Source of these receptors: a young man with acute or convalescent COVID-19.

The V gene is TRBV4-2, the J gene TRBJ1-2; D gene uncertain. Germline assignment: CDR1 LGHNA and CDR2 YNFKEQ. The CDR3 has 15 amino acids. V was cut by 0 bases and J by 3 bases, with 11 bases left in between. The CDR3 spells CASSQENGYDYGYTF. The CDR3 DNA sequence: TGTGCCAGCAGCCAAGAGAACGGGTACGACTATGGCTACACCTTC.

The chain has TRBV30 and TRBJ2-3; 8 bases agree with TRBD1. Unmatched junction bases numbered 8, after V lost 6 bases and J lost 3 bases. The germline CDR1 and CDR2 sequences are GTSNPN and SVGIG (reference sequence). This CDR3 contains 14 residues. The CDR3 nucleotides are TGTGCCTGTCGAGTCAGGGGGCGTACAGATACGCAGTATTTT. Residues: CACRVRGRTDTQYF.

The V call is TRBV27, the J call TRBJ2-1; TRBD2 matches 11 bases. J was trimmed by 4 bases and V by 6 bases; bases with no gene match: 20. CDR1 is MNHEY and CDR2 is SMNVEV in the germline V gene (reference sequence). CDR3 length: 20 residues. CDR3 sequence (DNA): TGTGCCAGCAGAGATTTTGAGGTTAGCGGGGGGGCCGTTTGGTACAATGAGCAGTTCTTC. Translating gives CASRDFEVSGGAVWYNEQFF.

The rearrangement links TRBV6-2 or TRBV6-3 to TRBJ2-2, with a weak D call TRBD2 (6 bases). With 5 bases removed from V and 8 bases from J, the gap between germline ends came to 21 bases. CDR1 and CDR2 (germline): MNHEY, SVGEGT. CDR3 length: 16 residues. The CDR3 region has the DNA TGTGCCAGCAGTCCGCGGGGACCCAGCCGGAGTGGGGAGCTGTTTTTT. Its translation is CASSPRGPSRSGELFF.